A single sample is the source of the 7 T cell receptor beta chains below, sequenced in a study of T-cell reconstitution after alpha-beta-depleted transplantation in children. Unique molecular identifiers were used in preparing the TCRbeta library. One entry per CDR3 protein, called by TCRdb with MiXCR from the PCR reads. Of around 410,000 distinct CDR3 sequences in the sample, 11% were seen once. Sequencing was performed on PBMCs from the stem cell graft donor, taken from the stem cell graft. The receptors come from a human donor who donated a stem cell graft to a child with acute myeloid leukemia.

This clonotype has more than one count but fewer than ten. The chain has TRBV5-1 and TRBJ2-5, with a possible D match to TRBD2 (5 bases). With 5 bases removed from V and 5 bases from J, the gap between germline ends came to 16 bases. CDR1 is SGHRS and CDR2 is YFSETQ in the germline V gene. The CDR3 runs 14 residues. CDR3 amino acids: CASSYAVRVETQYF. CDR3 bases: TGCGCCAGCAGTTATGCCGTGAGGGTGGAGACCCAGTACTTC.

The CDR3 here is CSARYLPGRMNTQYF. The DNA of the CDR3 is TGCAGTGCTAGGTACCTACCGGGACGAATGAATACGCAGTATTTT. The chain is built from TRBV20-1 and TRBJ2-3; either TRBD1 or TRBD2 may fit D (5 bases each). Germline lookup yields CDR1 DFQATT and CDR2 SNEGSKA (reference sequence). Trimming took off 3 bases at V and 7 bases at J, with 20 bases between the two ends. This CDR3 comprises 15 residues.

The table lists this clonotype with a few counts. V gene TRBV25-1 combines with J gene TRBJ2-2, with TRBD1 matching over 7 bases. The germline V gene has CDR1 MGHDK and CDR2 SYGVNS. The CDR3 consists of 16 residues. Trimming took 5 bases from V and 0 from J; bases not matched to a gene: 6. The CDR3, as DNA: TGTGCCAGCAGTAGCTGGGACAGCGCGAACACCGGGGAGCTGTTTTTT. As protein: CASSSWDSANTGELFF.

This chain joins TRBV20-1 and TRBJ2-5; D is ambiguous. V gave up 3 bases and J gave up 4 bases, with 12 bases separating them. Germline assignment: CDR1 DFQATT and CDR2 SNEGSKA (reference sequence). This CDR3 contains 13 residues. CDR3 coding DNA: TGCAGTGCTAGGATGGGGTTGGGAGAGACCCAGTACTTC. Translating it yields CSARMGLGETQYF.

In its sample, this clonotype was seen a few times. The V and J genes are TRBV20-1 and TRBJ2-7; TRBD2 agrees at 7 bases. In germline, CDR1 is DFQATT, CDR2 SNEGSKA (reference sequence). V lost 0 bases, J lost 3 bases, and 8 bases stayed unmatched. The CDR3 is 15 residues long. The CDR3 protein is CSARDSRSGNYEQYF. CDR3 DNA sequence: TGCAGTGCTAGAGATTCCCGGAGCGGGAACTACGAGCAGTACTTC.

This clonotype has a count of ten or more. This chain links TRBV10-3 with TRBJ2-3; 7 bases are shared with TRBD2. Germline assignment: CDR1 ENHRY and CDR2 SYGVKD. This CDR3 region has 15 residues. V gave up 3 bases and J gave up 2 bases; unmatched junction bases: 5. CDR3 DNA sequence: TGTGCCATCAGTGACGCGGGGGACTCCACAGATACGCAGTATTTT. Encoded protein: CAISDAGDSTDTQYF.

This clonotype was counted at least ten times. The V gene is TRBV10-2, the J gene TRBJ1-1; D call uncertain. The CDR3 has 12 residues. The V gene's germline CDR1 is WSHSY and CDR2 SAAADI. The V gene lost 2 bases and the J gene lost 8 bases, with 9 bases spanning the gap. The CDR3 bases are TGCGCCAGCAGTGAGGGCCGGACGGAAGCTTTCTTT. Translation gives CASSEGRTEAFF.